Shown below are 28 T cell receptor beta chains from a single sample sequenced in a study of blood T cells in healthy people across ages. Next came a second PCR, run for about 7 to 12 cycles, which used a sample-barcoded 5' primer along with a J-beta primer mix. MiXCR, run by TCRdb on the 5' RACE reads, gives a single entry per CDR3 protein. The table has 1.5 million to 2 million distinct CDR3 sequences, around half seen once. Sequenced input: blood. The receptor source for this set is a woman in her forties in good health.

The table lists this clonotype with a count of one. This chain connects TRBV20-1 to TRBJ2-1; 8 nucleotides agree with TRBD2. This CDR3 comprises 12 residues. V lost 3 bases and J lost 10; bases outside the gene matches: 5. The germline CDR1 and CDR2 sequences are DFQATT and SNEGSKA (reference sequence). Written as DNA, the CDR3 is TGCAGTGCTAGCGGGGGGGCCGTAGAGCAGTTCTTC. The encoded protein is CSASGGAVEQFF.

This clonotype was recorded a few times. The chain uses TRBV5-1 and TRBJ1-2; possible D gene TRBD1, 5 bases. Deletions cut 4 bases from V and 3 bases from J, with 16 bases between. This CDR3 region has 15 residues. Germline values: CDR1 SGHRS, CDR2 YFSETQ. CDR3 amino acids: CASSPRRRGDYGYTF. CDR3 nucleotide sequence: TGCGCCAGCAGCCCCAGGAGACGGGGGGACTATGGCTACACCTTC.

J is TRBJ2-5 and V is TRBV9; D remains ambiguous. CDR1 and CDR2 from the germline V gene are SGDLS and YYNGEE. V shed 3 bases and J shed 1 base, with 13 bases lying between them. The CDR3 sequence is 15 residues long. The CDR3 region has the DNA TGTGCCAGCAGCGCCTCGAATTGGGCCCAAGAGACCCAGTACTTC. Amino acids: CASSASNWAQETQYF.

This clonotype was detected only a few times. The chain links TRBV13 to TRBJ2-7; TRBD1 agrees at 9 bases. The germline CDR1 and CDR2 sequences are PRHDT and FYEKMQ (reference sequence). Trimming cost V 4 bases and J 7 bases; bases outside gene matches: 2. This CDR3 is built from 12 residues. The CDR3, as DNA: TGTGCCAGCAGCTCACAGGGGGCGGAGCAGTACTTC. Translated, it gives CASSSQGAEQYF.

V is TRBV29-1 and J is TRBJ1-6; D not resolved. The V end was cut by 4 bases, the J end by 1 base, with 5 bases between. The CDR3 consists of 13 residues. Per the germline V gene, CDR1 is SQVTM and CDR2 is ANQGSEA. CDR3 coding DNA: TGCAGCGTTGGGGGATCCTATAATTCACCCCTCCACTTT. Translated, it gives CSVGGSYNSPLHF.

The rearrangement uses TRBV24-1 and TRBJ1-1; D gene ambiguous. V lost 5 bases to trimming and J lost 0 bases, with 9 bases between them. The germline V gene has CDR1 KGHDR and CDR2 SFDVKD. This CDR3 contains 14 residues. Here the CDR3 reads CATSGGVLNTEAFF. Here the CDR3 DNA reads TGTGCCACCAGTGGTGGGGTTCTGAACACTGAAGCTTTCTTT.

The chain joins TRBV28 to TRBJ1-1; no clear D. This CDR3 has 15 residues. Germline lookup yields CDR1 MDHEN and CDR2 SYDVKM. V was clipped by 5 bases and J by 1 base, with 14 bases between them. CDR3 sequence reads: CASSPREGRNTEAFF. The DNA of the CDR3 is TGTGCCAGCAGTCCCCGCGAAGGCCGGAACACTGAAGCTTTCTTT.

In its sample, this clonotype was seen a few times. This chain links TRBV2 with TRBJ2-7; D not resolved. This CDR3 has 13 amino acids. With 4 bases removed from V and 2 bases from J, the gap between germline ends came to 9 bases. Germline lookup yields CDR1 SNHLY and CDR2 FYNNEI. For the CDR3, the DNA is TGTGCCAGCAGTGTCGGCAGGACCTACGAGCAGTACTTC. It specifies CASSVGRTYEQYF.

V gene TRBV20-1 combines with J gene TRBJ2-3, with D perhaps matching TRBD2 (5 bases). The CDR3 covers 14 residues. CDR1 is DFQATT and CDR2 is SNEGSKA in the germline V gene (reference sequence). V lost 0 bases, J lost 4 bases, and 11 bases lay in between. This CDR3 reads CSARDGRRSDTQYF. In nucleotides, the CDR3 is TGCAGTGCTAGAGATGGACGGAGGTCAGATACGCAGTATTTT.

This clonotype was found a few times. This sequence joins TRBV12-5 and TRBJ2-1, with 10 bases matching TRBD1. Germline-derived CDR1 and CDR2 are LGHNT and FRNRAP. The trim removed 1 base at V and 13 bases at J, leaving 4 bases unmatched. This CDR3 region has 13 residues. In DNA, the CDR3 is TGTGCTAGTGGTTTGGGAGGGACAGGGGATCAGTTCTTC. Residues: CASGLGGTGDQFF.

The sample holds a few counts of this clonotype. The chain combines TRBV6-2 or TRBV6-3 with TRBJ2-7; 11 bases line up with TRBD2. The CDR3 consists of 15 residues. The V and J ends lost 2 bases and 3 bases, in that order; junction bases with no gene match: 3. Germline CDR1 is MNHEY and CDR2 is SVGEGT. CDR3 nucleotides: TGTGCCAGCAGTTACGGCACTAGCGGGGGCTACGAGCAGTACTTC. Its translation is CASSYGTSGGYEQYF.

This clonotype turned up a few times. The V gene is TRBV10-3, the J gene TRBJ2-3; 7 nucleotides line up with TRBD1. Germline CDR1 reads ENHRY; CDR2 reads SYGVKD. V dropped 3 bases and J dropped 6; count of bases not matched to a gene: 12. This CDR3 contains 16 residues. The CDR3 here is CAISDPDRQSGDTQYF. As DNA, the CDR3 is TGTGCCATCAGTGATCCGGACAGGCAATCCGGGGATACGCAGTATTTT.

The rearrangement links TRBV20-1 to TRBJ2-1, with 9 bases matching TRBD1. Germline lookup yields CDR1 DFQATT and CDR2 SNEGSKA (reference sequence). Trimming cost V 3 bases and J 4 bases; bases outside gene matches: 7. This CDR3 is 15 amino acids long. CDR3 in amino acids: CSASHGGQGYNEQFF. DNA of the CDR3: TGCAGTGCTAGCCACGGGGGACAGGGATACAATGAGCAGTTCTTC.

Only a few counts were recorded for this clonotype. This chain links TRBV6-2 or TRBV6-3 with TRBJ2-1; TRBD1 or TRBD2 may be the D gene (6 bases each). The length of the CDR3 is 16 residues. Trimming left V 6 bases short and J 2 bases short, with 17 bases between. CDR1 is MNHEY and CDR2 is SVGEGT in the germline V gene. The CDR3 bases are TGTGCCAGCAGCACCGGGGGCCGAGCTCCCTACAATGAGCAGTTCTTC. Translation: CASSTGGRAPYNEQFF.

The V call is TRBV5-1, the J call TRBJ2-4; 8 bases agree with TRBD2. Germline V gene sequence: CDR1 SGHRS, CDR2 YFSETQ. Germline trimming cut 4 bases from V and 0 bases from J; bases unmatched to any gene: 15. This CDR3 is built from 19 residues. This chain's CDR3 is CASSVRSPGGDLAKNIQYF. CDR3 sequence (DNA): TGCGCCAGCAGCGTACGTTCTCCGGGAGGGGATTTAGCCAAAAACATTCAGTACTTC.

V is TRBV4-3 and J is TRBJ2-6, with 7 bases that match TRBD1. This CDR3 region has 18 residues. Trimming cost V 3 bases and J 3 bases; bases outside gene matches: 11. In germline, CDR1 is LGHNA, CDR2 YSLEER. The CDR3 nucleotides read TGCGCCAGCAGCCAGAATGACAGGGCGGGCGGTGGGGCCAACGTCCTGACTTTC. Translating gives CASSQNDRAGGGANVLTF.

There are a few counts of this clonotype. J is TRBJ2-3 and V is TRBV5-1; 7 bases align to TRBD1. The CDR3 has 14 amino acids. Germline assignment: CDR1 SGHRS and CDR2 YFSETQ. The V and J ends lost 4 bases and 1 base, in that order; junction bases with no gene match: 3. DNA for the CDR3: TGCGCCAGCAGCGGGGACAGTCGCACAGATACGCAGTATTTT. This encodes CASSGDSRTDTQYF.

This chain uses TRBV20-1 with TRBJ2-7, with D possibly TRBD2 on 7 matching bases. The ends were cut back, 6 bases at V and 2 bases at J, with 14 bases in the middle. This CDR3 is built from 13 residues. Germline-derived CDR1 and CDR2 are DFQATT and SNEGSKA (reference sequence). CDR3 sequence: CSANGGLAYEQYF. As DNA, the CDR3 is TGCAGTGCCAACGGGGGGCTCGCCTACGAGCAGTACTTC.

The chain recombines TRBV6-1 with TRBJ1-2; D remains unclear. V lost 2 bases and J lost 4, with 8 bases in between. The CDR3 runs to 13 residues. Germline V gene sequence: CDR1 MNHNS, CDR2 SASEGT. The CDR3 coding sequence is TGTGCCAGCAGTGAAACGACCGCCTATGGCTACACCTTC. As protein: CASSETTAYGYTF.

The J gene is TRBJ2-1, the V gene TRBV12-3 or TRBV12-4; 7 bases are shared with TRBD1. The junction had 9 bases not matched to a gene; V was cut back by 3 bases and J by 1 base. The CDR3 loop spans 17 amino acids. Here the CDR3 DNA reads TGTGCCAGCAGTTTGCGGACAGGCCGCCCTTCCTACAATGAGCAGTTCTTC. This encodes CASSLRTGRPSYNEQFF.

In nucleotides, the CDR3 is TGTGCCAGCAGTTCCCCGGAAAACATTCAGTACTTC. It yields the protein CASSSPENIQYF. The genes are TRBV12-3 or TRBV12-4 and TRBJ2-4; D is undetermined. Trimming left V 4 bases short and J 5 bases short, with 6 bases between. The CDR3 length is 12 residues.

This clonotype was seen a few times. V is TRBV6-5 and J is TRBJ2-7; D not certain. Trimming shortened V by 6 bases and J by 0 bases, and 9 bases separated the two germline ends. Germline V CDR1 and CDR2: MNHEY, SVGAGI. The CDR3 has 13 residues. Here the CDR3 reads CASRSGGSYEQYF. As DNA, the CDR3 is TGTGCCAGCAGGTCGGGCGGCTCCTACGAGCAGTACTTC.

In the case of this clonotype: Germline is not matched at one junction end, which may reflect a read error. This chain joins TRBV7-2 and TRBJ2-3, with 8 nucleotides matching TRBD1. CDR3 length: 16 residues. Germline V gene lookup returns CDR1 SGHTA and CDR2 FQGNSA. CDR3 DNA: TGTGCCAGCAGCCGACAGGGGCAGGCAATGACAGTTACGCAGTATTTT. Its translation is CASSRQGQAMTVTQYF.

This clonotype was seen only a few times. CDR3 DNA: TGTGCCAGCAGTTACCTACTAGCGGGGGGGTACAATGAGCAGTTCTTC. This sequence encodes CASSYLLAGGYNEQFF. The chain couples TRBV6-5 to TRBJ2-1; 13 positions agree with TRBD2. Germline trimming cut 2 bases from V and 4 bases from J; bases unmatched to any gene: 2. CDR1 and CDR2 from the germline V gene are MNHEY and SVGAGI. This CDR3 has 16 amino acids.

The sample holds a few counts of this clonotype. This sequence joins TRBV29-1 and TRBJ2-7; D gene unclear. Trimming took 3 bases from V and 3 from J, leaving 6 bases between them. CDR1 SQVTM and CDR2 ANQGSEA come from the germline V gene. CDR3 length equals 11 residues. The DNA of the CDR3 is TGCAGCGTTGAGGAGTACTACGAGCAGTACTTC. Translating gives CSVEEYYEQYF.

This clonotype was counted between two and nine times. This chain uses TRBV5-1 with TRBJ2-5, with 7 bases identical to TRBD1. The J call may be mistaken, given a closer DNA end match to TRBJ2-7. Per germline, CDR1 SGHRS and CDR2 YFSETQ. The CDR3 consists of 15 residues. The CDR3 is CASSLAAGGTYEQYF. DNA for the CDR3: TGCGCCAGCAGCTTGGCAGCAGGGGGTACCTACGAGCAGTACTTC.

V gene TRBV10-3 combines with J gene TRBJ2-1; TRBD2 aligns across 9 bases. The CDR3 consists of 18 residues. With 4 bases clipped from V and 3 bases from J, the junction kept 13 bases outside the gene matches. From germline, CDR1 is ENHRY and CDR2 SYGVKD. The CDR3 is CAISGPPGLAGNYNEQFF. The DNA for the CDR3 is TGTGCCATCAGTGGCCCCCCCGGGCTAGCGGGGAACTACAATGAGCAGTTCTTC.

For this clonotype: A much larger clone lies one base from this, so it may be a read error. The rearrangement links TRBV24-1 to TRBJ1-2; no firm D call. The CDR3 is 13 amino acids. The V and J ends lost 1 base and 8 bases respectively, with 10 bases between them. Per germline, CDR1 KGHDR and CDR2 SFDVKD. CDR3 in DNA: TGTGCCACCAGTGATTTCTGGAACCACGGCTACACCTTC. This translates into CATSDFWNHGYTF.